This T cell receptor (beta chain) stems from a study of shared clonotypes between healthy human individuals. General study points: Among donors, sharing of clonotypes was expected to be affected by sequencing depth.

Details on this clone: The target antigen is unknown.

Every donor was a Caucasian adult from Nashville, Tennessee. The CD4+ fraction was divided into a CD45RA+ naive subset and a CD45RA-negative memory subset. Libraries were prepared by immunoSEQ multiplex PCR; TCRdb keeps only in-frame clonotypes and omits some of them. The sample lists roughly 2 million clones; nearly 97% were seen once. This receptor was obtained from a young man in good health. Input material: naive CD4+ T cells sorted from blood. Subset here: CD45RA+ positively selected.

CDR3 in DNA: TGTGCCAGCAGGTCACATGAAAGCAATCAGCCCCAGCATTTT. It is translated as CASRSHESNQPQHF. The rearrangement joins TRBV6-6 to TRBJ1-5; D is unresolved. From germline, CDR1 is MNHNY and CDR2 SVGAGI (reference sequence). This CDR3 has 14 residues. V lost 6 bases and J lost 1, with 10 bases in between.